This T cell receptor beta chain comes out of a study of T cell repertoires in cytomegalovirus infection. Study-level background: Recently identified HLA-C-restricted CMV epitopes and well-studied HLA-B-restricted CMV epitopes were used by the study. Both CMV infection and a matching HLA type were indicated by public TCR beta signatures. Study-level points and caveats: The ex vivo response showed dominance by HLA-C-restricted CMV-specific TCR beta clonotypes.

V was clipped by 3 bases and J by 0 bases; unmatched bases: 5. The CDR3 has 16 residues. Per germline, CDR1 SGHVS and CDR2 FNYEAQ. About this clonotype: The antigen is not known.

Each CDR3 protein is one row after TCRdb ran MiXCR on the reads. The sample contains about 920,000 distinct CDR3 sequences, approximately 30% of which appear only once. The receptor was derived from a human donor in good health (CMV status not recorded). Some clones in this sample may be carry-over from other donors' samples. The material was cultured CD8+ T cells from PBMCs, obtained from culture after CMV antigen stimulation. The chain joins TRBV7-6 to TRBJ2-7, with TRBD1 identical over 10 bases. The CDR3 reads CASSFGTGALSYEQYF. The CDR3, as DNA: TGTGCCAGCAGCTTCGGGACAGGGGCCCTCTCCTACGAGCAGTACTTC.